This T cell receptor beta chain was captured by sequencing in a study of T cell changes during pregnancy in multiple sclerosis. This clone turned up a few times. The CDR3 contains 18 residues. Using immunoSEQ multiplex PCR, the repertoire was profiled, and TCRdb retains in-frame clones only, with some absent. The table shows roughly 23,000 clones, with about 90% occurring only once. The J gene is TRBJ2-7, the V gene TRBV21-1; TRBD1 was called by the table and not checked on the DNA. TRBV21-1 is a pseudogene locus. This material consisted of CD4+ T cells from peripheral blood mononuclear cells, taken in the third trimester of pregnancy. The TCR originated in a female donor in good health, enrolled as a control in a pregnancy study. CDR3: CASSKALSGTGSSYEQYF. CDR3 coding DNA: TGTGCCAGCAGCAAAGCCCTATCCGGGACAGGGAGCTCCTACGAGCAGTACTTC.